The next 29 T cell receptor beta chains were all read from a single sample in a study of blood T cell repertoires in COVID-19. Method: immunoSEQ multiplex PCR; TCRdb's copy keeps in-frame clones and lacks some. The data show about 190,000 clones, 70% to 90% seen once. Sequences were obtained from peripheral blood. The receptors come from a man between 60 and 70 years old with active or convalescent COVID-19.

The chain combines TRBV5-4 with TRBJ2-5; TRBD1 aligns across 7 bases. Germline assignment: CDR1 SGHNT and CDR2 YYREEE (reference sequence). J gave up 5 bases and V 4 bases, and 8 bases lay outside the gene matches. The CDR3 runs 14 residues. CDR3 DNA: TGTGCCAGCAGCCTACAAGGGACAGCGGAGACCCAGTACTTC. It specifies CASSLQGTAETQYF. Variable domain in full (rest from reference TRBV5-4 and TRBJ2-5): ETGVTQSPTHLIKTRGQQVTLRCSSQSGHNTVSWYQQALGQGPQFIFQYYREEENGRGNFPPRFSGLQFPNYSSELNVNALELDDSALYLCASSLQGTAETQYFGPGTRLLVL.

This clone has just one count. The chain combines TRBV19 with TRBJ1-2; maybe TRBD1 (5 bases). V lost 2 bases, J lost 4 bases, and 20 bases lay in between. Germline V lookup: CDR1 LNHDA, CDR2 SQIVND (reference sequence). The CDR3 length is 17 residues. CDR3 in amino acids: CASSISWGEAGRYGYTF. The CDR3 region has the DNA TGTGCCAGTAGTATAAGTTGGGGTGAGGCAGGGCGCTATGGCTACACCTTC. The full variable domain, completed using reference TRBV19 and TRBJ1-2, is DGGITQSPKYLFRKEGQNVTLSCEQNLNHDAMYWYRQDPGQGLRLIYYSQIVNDFQKGDIAEGYSVSREKKESFPLTVTSAQKNPTAFYLCASSISWGEAGRYGYTFGSGTRLTVV.

The chain couples TRBV5-1 to TRBJ1-3; D is ambiguous. The CDR3 is 14 amino acids. Germline CDR1 SGHRS, CDR2 YFSETQ. V lost 4 bases to trimming and J lost 1 base, with 9 bases between them. The CDR3: CASSPLASGNTIYF. In nucleotides, the CDR3 is TGCGCCAGCAGCCCGTTGGCATCTGGAAACACCATATATTTT.

This sequence joins TRBV19 and TRBJ1-1, with 8 positions matching TRBD1. The length of the CDR3 is 15 residues. Germline CDR1 LNHDA, CDR2 SQIVND (reference sequence). The V gene end was trimmed by 6 bases and the J gene end by 2 bases; junction bases not matched to a gene: 8. In nucleotides, the CDR3 is TGTGCCAGTAGCAGACAGGGGTCGGGAAACACTGAAGCTTTCTTT. It encodes CASSRQGSGNTEAFF.

The rearrangement uses TRBV6-1 and TRBJ1-6, with D perhaps TRBD1 (6 bases). V lost 3 bases, J lost 10 bases, and 13 bases lay in between. This CDR3 has 14 residues. Germline V CDR1 and CDR2: MNHNS, SASEGT. The CDR3 bases are TGTGCCAGCAGTGAGGGGGGGCCGATCTCACCCCTCCACTTT. As protein: CASSEGGPISPLHF.

V gene TRBV11-2 combines with J gene TRBJ1-2; 11 bases fit TRBD1. Germline lookup yields CDR1 SGHAT and CDR2 FQNNGV. There are 17 residues in the CDR3. With 5 bases clipped from V and 5 bases from J, the junction kept 13 bases outside the gene matches. CDR3 protein: CASSLRTGGAQSYGYTF. The CDR3 nucleotides are TGTGCCAGCAGCCTCCGGACAGGGGGCGCCCAGAGTTATGGCTACACCTTC.

CDR3 sequence reads: CASSESVYGYTF. The CDR3 bases are TGTGCCAGCAGTGAATCGGTCTATGGCTACACCTTC. The V and J genes are TRBV6-1 and TRBJ1-2; the D is unclear. This CDR3 spans 12 amino acids. Germline V CDR1 and CDR2: MNHNS, SASEGT. V lost 2 bases and J lost 4, with 5 bases in between.

The chain couples TRBV18 to TRBJ1-3, with D perhaps TRBD1 (6 bases). From germline, CDR1 is KGHSH and CDR2 LQKENI. The CDR3 contains 14 residues. Trimming stripped 2 bases from V and 5 bases from J, with 10 bases between. CDR3 loop: CASSPSGARNTIYF. DNA of the CDR3: TGTGCCAGCTCACCATCAGGGGCTCGAAACACCATATATTTT. The full variable domain, in which reference TRBV18 and TRBJ1-3 provide the parts outside the CDR3, is NAGVMQNPRHLVRRRGQEARLRCSPMKGHSHVYWYRQLPEEGLKFMVYLQKENIIDESGMPKERFSAEFPKEGPSILRIQQVVRGDSAAYFCASSPSGARNTIYFGEGSWLTVV.

The chain joins TRBV19 to TRBJ2-2; TRBD1 aligns across 10 bases. Trimming at V came to 7 bases and at J to 3 bases, leaving 11 bases not matched to a gene. Germline CDR1 is LNHDA and CDR2 is SQIVND (reference sequence). The CDR3 runs 17 residues. The CDR3 loop is CASTPRTTGGYTGELFF. The CDR3 DNA reads TGTGCCAGTACTCCGAGGACGACAGGGGGCTACACCGGGGAGCTGTTTTTT. Using reference TRBV19 and TRBJ2-2 for the parts outside the CDR3, the full variable domain is DGGITQSPKYLFRKEGQNVTLSCEQNLNHDAMYWYRQDPGQGLRLIYYSQIVNDFQKGDIAEGYSVSREKKESFPLTVTSAQKNPTAFYLCASTPRTTGGYTGELFFGEGSRLTVL.

This clone appeared once. This chain links TRBV5-4 with TRBJ1-6; 7 bases map to TRBD1. CDR1 is SGHNT and CDR2 is YYREEE in the germline V gene (reference sequence). The junction had 6 bases not matched to a gene; V was cut back by 4 bases and J by 5 bases. The CDR3 length is 15 residues. This CDR3 reads CASSLGTADNSPLHF. Written as DNA, the CDR3 is TGTGCCAGCAGCCTAGGGACAGCGGATAATTCACCCCTCCACTTT. The variable domain in full, completed from reference TRBV5-4 and TRBJ1-6, reads ETGVTQSPTHLIKTRGQQVTLRCSSQSGHNTVSWYQQALGQGPQFIFQYYREEENGRGNFPPRFSGLQFPNYSSELNVNALELDDSALYLCASSLGTADNSPLHFGNGTRLTVT.

The J gene is TRBJ2-5, the V gene TRBV24-1, with TRBD1 as a possible D gene (6 bases). Trimming cost V 9 bases and J 2 bases, with 21 bases left between them. CDR1 is KGHDR, CDR2 SFDVKD, per germline. This CDR3 region has 16 residues. This chain's CDR3 is CATPPGQGPTQETQYF. DNA of the CDR3: TGTGCCACCCCACCCGGGCAGGGGCCTACGCAAGAGACCCAGTACTTC.

This clone was recorded once. This rearrangement joins TRBV5-1 to TRBJ2-2; tentatively, D is TRBD2 (5 bases). CDR1 and CDR2 from the germline V gene are SGHRS and YFSETQ. The V and J ends lost 2 bases and 5 bases respectively, with 13 bases between them. The CDR3 sequence is 15 residues long. CDR3 residues: CASSLPGMGTGELFF. The DNA for the CDR3 is TGCGCCAGCAGCTTACCGGGGATGGGGACCGGGGAGCTGTTTTTT. Combining the CDR3 with reference TRBV5-1 and TRBJ2-2 gives the whole variable domain KAGVTQTPRYLIKTRGQQVTLSCSPISGHRSVSWYQQTPGQGLQFLFEYFSETQRNKGNFPGRFSGRQFSNSRSEMNVSTLELGDSALYLCASSLPGMGTGELFFGEGSRLTVL.

V is TRBV5-1 and J is TRBJ2-5; perhaps TRBD2 as D (5 bases). The CDR3 extends over 13 amino acids. The V gene's germline CDR1 is SGHRS and CDR2 YFSETQ. Trimming removed 9 bases from V and 4 bases from J, with 16 bases in between. In DNA form, the CDR3 reads TGCGCCACTTCGGGAATAAGCCGAGAGACCCAGTACTTC. Encoded protein: CATSGISRETQYF.

The chain links TRBV6-1 to TRBJ2-2; 9 bases match TRBD1. Germline CDR1 is MNHNS and CDR2 is SASEGT. V gave up 4 bases and J gave up 4 bases; unmatched junction bases: 7. CDR3 size: 16 residues. CDR3 amino acids: CASSGRQGGGTGELFF. CDR3 bases: TGTGCCAGCAGTGGAAGACAGGGGGGGGGCACCGGGGAGCTGTTTTTT.

The chain joins TRBV2 to TRBJ1-3; D gene ambiguous. V gave up 6 bases and J gave up 4 bases, with 7 bases separating them. CDR3 length equals 12 residues. CDR1 is SNHLY, CDR2 FYNNEI, per germline. The CDR3 coding sequence is TGTGCCAGCAGGGAACGGGGAAACACCATATATTTT. Amino acids: CASRERGNTIYF.

The rearrangement links TRBV21-1 to TRBJ2-2; no check of the table's D call, TRBD1, against the DNA was made. TRBV21-1 is a pseudogene segment. The CDR3 is made up of 15 amino acids. The CDR3 region is CASSNRSRATGELFF. The CDR3 bases are TGTGCCAGCAGCAATCGGAGCAGGGCGACCGGGGAGCTGTTTTTT.

Only a few counts were recorded for this clone. The chain uses TRBV5-1 and TRBJ1-2, with 9 bases aligning to TRBD1. The CDR3 contains 15 residues. After removal of 6 bases from V and 4 bases from J, the junction contained 10 bases not matched to a gene. CDR1 and CDR2 (germline): SGHRS, YFSETQ. CDR3 nucleotides: TGCGCCAGCAACCCTACAGGGGGCGATGGCTATGGCTACACCTTC. It translates to CASNPTGGDGYGYTF. Drawing the rest from reference TRBV5-1 and TRBJ1-2, the complete variable domain is KAGVTQTPRYLIKTRGQQVTLSCSPISGHRSVSWYQQTPGQGLQFLFEYFSETQRNKGNFPGRFSGRQFSNSRSEMNVSTLELGDSALYLCASNPTGGDGYGYTFGSGTRLTVV.

The V gene is TRBV27, the J gene TRBJ1-2, with D perhaps matching TRBD1 (5 bases). The ends were cut back, 5 bases at V and 7 bases at J, with 26 bases in the middle. CDR3 length equals 17 residues. CDR1 is MNHEY and CDR2 is SMNVEV in the germline V gene (reference sequence). The CDR3 sequence: CASSPQGAYPLMGGYTF. As DNA, the CDR3 is TGTGCCAGCAGTCCCCAGGGTGCCTATCCTCTTATGGGTGGCTACACCTTC.

The chain combines TRBV5-1 with TRBJ2-1; TRBD1 is a possible D gene (5 bases). Germline V lookup: CDR1 SGHRS, CDR2 YFSETQ. Trimming took 0 bases from V and 8 from J, leaving 9 bases between them. The CDR3 loop spans 13 amino acids. The CDR3 DNA follows: TGCGCCAGCAGCTTGGTGGGGCCGTATGAGCAGTTCTTC. Protein product: CASSLVGPYEQFF.

The chain links TRBV30 to TRBJ1-1; possibly TRBD1 for D (5 bases). CDR1 is GTSNPN, CDR2 SVGIG, per germline (reference sequence). The CDR3 runs to 12 residues. V was cut by 4 bases and J by 0 bases, with 6 bases left in between. CDR3 nucleotide sequence: TGTGCCTGGACAGGGATGAACACTGAAGCTTTCTTT. As protein: CAWTGMNTEAFF.

DNA of the CDR3: TGTGCCAGCAGTGAACAACAGGGAGGGACTGAAGCTTTCTTT. Protein sequence: CASSEQQGGTEAFF. The chain is built from TRBV2 and TRBJ1-1; TRBD1 is a possible D gene (6 bases). Trimming left V 2 bases short and J 5 bases short, with 12 bases between. The germline V gene has CDR1 SNHLY and CDR2 FYNNEI. This CDR3 is built from 14 residues.

This chain connects TRBV13 to TRBJ2-7, with D maybe TRBD2 (6 bases). Germline V CDR1 and CDR2: PRHDT, FYEKMQ (reference sequence). Trimming cost V 5 bases and J 6 bases, with 11 bases left between them. CDR3 length equals 12 residues. The CDR3 DNA is TGTGCCAGCAGCCACGAGGAGGGCGAGCAGTACTTC. Its translation is CASSHEEGEQYF.

This clone has just a few counts. The CDR3 DNA is TGTGCCAGCCGGCCAGGGATGACAGATACGCAGTATTTT. This codes for CASRPGMTDTQYF. The chain carries TRBV7-9 and TRBJ2-3, with D tentatively TRBD1 (5 bases). Germline CDR1 and CDR2: SEHNR and FQNEAQ (reference sequence). The germline V and J ends were trimmed by 8 bases and 3 bases, with 12 bases remaining between them. This CDR3 has 13 residues.

This clone has just a few counts. V usage is TRBV5-6 and J usage is TRBJ2-7, with 8 bases lining up with TRBD1. V was clipped by 4 bases and J by 6 bases; unmatched bases: 6. The CDR3 length is 13 residues. Per the germline V gene, CDR1 is SGHDT and CDR2 is YYEEEE. CDR3 DNA: TGTGCCAGCAGCAGGACAGGGTTGAGCGAGCAGTACTTC. This translates into CASSRTGLSEQYF.

CDR3 nucleotides: TGTGCCAGCAGTGACCCAGCGAGGGCAGATACGCAGTATTTT. It is translated as CASSDPARADTQYF. The chain links TRBV2 to TRBJ2-3; D might be TRBD2 (5 bases). Trimming took 3 bases from V and 4 from J, leaving 11 bases between them. CDR1 and CDR2 (germline): SNHLY, FYNNEI. The CDR3 is 14 residues long.

The V call is TRBV2, the J call TRBJ2-5, with 10 nucleotides matching TRBD2. Germline V gives CDR1 SNHLY, CDR2 FYNNEI. The CDR3 extends over 17 amino acids. V was clipped by 0 bases and J by 2 bases; unmatched bases: 6. DNA of the CDR3: TGTGCCAGCAGTGAAGCGCTTCGAGCGGGGGGGCAAGAGACCCAGTACTTC. This sequence encodes CASSEALRAGGQETQYF.

The chain couples TRBV18 to TRBJ2-2; D gene ambiguous. V lost 3 bases, J lost 9 bases, and 20 bases lay in between. In germline, CDR1 is KGHSH, CDR2 LQKENI. The CDR3 length is 16 residues. The CDR3 DNA follows: TGTGCCAGCTCACCCGATGCCGGGTCTTCCTCCCGGGAGCTGTTTTTT. This translates into CASSPDAGSSSRELFF.

The J gene is TRBJ2-3, the V gene TRBV24-1; 8 bases are shared with TRBD2. Germline V gene lookup returns CDR1 KGHDR and CDR2 SFDVKD. The CDR3 covers 16 residues. V trimming: 3 bases; J trimming: 3 bases; junction bases outside the gene matches: 7. DNA for the CDR3: TGTGCCACCAGTGATCCTCCCCGGGAGGGGACAGATACGCAGTATTTT. Residues: CATSDPPREGTDTQYF.

The J gene is TRBJ1-5, the V gene TRBV28, with no clear D. The germline V and J ends were trimmed by 6 bases and 3 bases, with 9 bases remaining between them. The CDR3 has 13 residues. In germline, CDR1 is MDHEN, CDR2 SYDVKM. The CDR3 reads CASRGVHNQPQHF. The DNA for the CDR3 is TGTGCCAGCAGGGGAGTACACAATCAGCCCCAGCATTTT.